Presented here are 26 T cell receptor beta chains from one specimen sequenced in a study of naive and memory T cell subsets. An equimolar mix of two oligonucleotides served as the beta constant-region primer for TRBC1 and TRBC2. Ligated cDNA was amplified by four rounds of PCR with nested alpha and beta constant-region primers and SP2. TCRdb re-analysed the UMI-ligation and nested PCR reads in MiXCR, keeping a single row per CDR3 protein. Here the sample spans some 110,000 distinct CDR3 sequences, roughly 15% being singletons. Antigens of these TCRs are unknown. Overall study findings and caveats: Naive repertoires, especially CD8, held a few larger clonotypes, possibly memory cells re-expressing CD45RA.

Source material: naive CD8+ T cells from blood. These receptors originate from a human donor in good health.

This clonotype turned up a few times. The genes are TRBV29-1 and TRBJ2-1, with 12 bases identical to TRBD2. Per germline, CDR1 SQVTM and CDR2 ANQGSEA. V shed 7 bases and J 8 bases; nucleotides not matched to a gene: 6. The CDR3 contains 13 residues. Written as DNA, the CDR3 is TGCAGCGCCGGACTAGCGGGGATGTATGAGCAGTTCTTC. It translates to CSAGLAGMYEQFF.

There are a few counts of this clonotype. J is TRBJ2-5 and V is TRBV6-5; D remains ambiguous. V lost 0 bases and J 5 bases, leaving 22 bases between the germline ends. This CDR3 region has 18 residues. Germline CDR1 and CDR2: MNHEY and SVGAGI. Here the CDR3 reads CASSYSWLGSHISETQYF. The CDR3 coding sequence is TGTGCCAGCAGTTACTCGTGGTTAGGCTCCCACATAAGCGAGACCCAGTACTTC.

This clonotype was found a few times. The V and J genes are TRBV30 and TRBJ2-2, with D maybe TRBD1 (6 bases). Between the trimmed V and J ends, which lost 2 bases and 7 bases, there was a span of 11 bases. Looked up from germline, CDR1 is GTSNPN and CDR2 is SVGIG (reference sequence). There are 13 residues in the CDR3. The CDR3 spells CAWSSGVGGELFF. Here the CDR3 DNA reads TGTGCCTGGAGTTCAGGGGTTGGCGGGGAGCTGTTTTTT.

Worth noting for this clonotype: One end of the junction varies from germline; a read error may be responsible. The gene calls are TRBV2 and TRBJ2-7, with D perhaps matching TRBD2 (6 bases). CDR1 SNHLY and CDR2 FYNNEI come from the germline V gene. CDR3 size: 15 residues. CDR3 coding DNA: TGTGCCAGCAGAGAAGGGTCGGGAGATCTCTACGAGCAGTACTTC. It is translated as CASREGSGDLYEQYF.

The V call is TRBV12-3 or TRBV12-4, the J call TRBJ2-1; the D is unclear. Trimming shortened V by 3 bases and J by 0 bases, and 3 bases separated the two germline ends. This CDR3 is built from 13 residues. CDR3 DNA sequence: TGTGCCAGCAGTTTTAACTCCTACAATGAGCAGTTCTTC. Encoded protein: CASSFNSYNEQFF.

The V gene is TRBV7-9, the J gene TRBJ1-3; no clear D. Germline CDR1 is SEHNR and CDR2 is FQNEAQ (reference sequence). The CDR3 totals 15 residues. Trimming left V 5 bases short and J 2 bases short, with 13 bases between. The CDR3 spells CASSRDLSAGNTIYF. CDR3 coding DNA: TGTGCCAGCAGCCGAGACTTATCTGCTGGAAACACCATATATTTT.

This clonotype has just one count. The chain recombines TRBV5-4 with TRBJ2-3; 12 bases agree with TRBD2. The J segment lost 4 bases and the V segment lost 0 bases, leaving 6 bases of the junction unmatched. Germline CDR1 SGHNT, CDR2 YYREEE (reference sequence). The CDR3 has 17 residues. The CDR3 DNA sequence: TGTGCCAGCAGCTTGGCTTCGCCTAGCGGGGGGGCAGATACGCAGTATTTT. It codes for CASSLASPSGGADTQYF.

In this sample, this clonotype turned up many times. As DNA, the CDR3 is TGCGCCAGCAGCCAAGGTTCCATGACCCATGAGCAGTTCTTC. Translation: CASSQGSMTHEQFF. The chain carries TRBV4-3 and TRBJ2-1; D gene ambiguous. Between the trimmed V and J ends, which lost 1 base and 8 bases, there was a span of 12 bases. The germline V gene has CDR1 LGHNA and CDR2 YSLEER. This CDR3 comprises 14 residues.

The chain joins TRBV12-3 or TRBV12-4 to TRBJ2-5; D is possibly TRBD1 (6 bases). The length of the CDR3 is 16 residues. The ends were cut back, 2 bases at V and 2 bases at J, with 15 bases in the middle. The CDR3 sequence: CASSLQPGHPQETQYF. CDR3 sequence (DNA): TGTGCCAGCAGTTTACAACCGGGACACCCTCAAGAGACCCAGTACTTC.

This clonotype has more than one count but fewer than ten. The DNA of the CDR3 is TGCGCCAGCAGCCAAGATGAGGGAAGCTCCTACGAGCAGTACTTC. This translates into CASSQDEGSSYEQYF. The J gene is TRBJ2-7, the V gene TRBV4-3; possible D gene TRBD2, 5 bases. Germline loops: CDR1 LGHNA, CDR2 YSLEER. The V end was cut by 0 bases, the J end by 0 bases, with 9 bases between. The CDR3 runs 15 residues.

Ten or more counts support this clonotype. Germline is not matched at one junction end, which may reflect a read error. CDR3 loop: CASSRYRGGETQYF. For the CDR3, the DNA is TGTGCTAGCAGCAGATACAGGGGCGGAGAGACCCAGTACTTC. V and J are TRBV7-7 and TRBJ2-5, with TRBD1 identical over 7 bases. The germline V gene has CDR1 SSHAT and CDR2 FNYEAQ (reference sequence). The CDR3 has 14 residues.

The chain combines TRBV20-1 with TRBJ2-3; 10 nucleotides match TRBD2. This CDR3 is built from 17 residues. V gave up 0 bases and J gave up 6 bases; unmatched junction bases: 12. Germline V CDR1 and CDR2: DFQATT, SNEGSKA (reference sequence). The CDR3 DNA reads TGCAGTGCTAGAGATCATGGGCTAGCGGGGGTCCTGGATACGCAGTATTTT. It encodes CSARDHGLAGVLDTQYF.

There are many counts of this clonotype. The chain combines TRBV4-3 with TRBJ2-7; TRBD1 or TRBD2 may be the D gene (5 bases each). Trimming pared 4 bases from V and 2 bases from J, leaving 18 bases between. The CDR3 consists of 16 residues. CDR1 LGHNA and CDR2 YSLEER come from the germline V gene. CDR3 residues: CASSLSWAGSPYEQYF. The CDR3 nucleotides are TGCGCCAGCAGCCTTAGTTGGGCAGGGAGTCCCTACGAGCAGTACTTC.

This chain connects TRBV19 to TRBJ2-7, with TRBD2 matching 9 bases. Germline V gene sequence: CDR1 LNHDA, CDR2 SQIVND (reference sequence). V shed 8 bases and J 6 bases; nucleotides not matched to a gene: 5. The CDR3 has 12 residues. This CDR3 reads CASLAGSGEQYF. The CDR3 nucleotides are TGTGCCAGTCTAGCGGGATCCGGCGAGCAGTACTTC.

This rearrangement joins TRBV27 to TRBJ1-1; D not resolved. The CDR3 totals 13 residues. V lost 0 bases and J 6 bases, leaving 8 bases between the germline ends. Germline CDR1 and CDR2: MNHEY and SMNVEV (reference sequence). The CDR3 coding sequence is TGTGCCAGCAGTTTATCGAAGACTTCTGAAGCTTTCTTT. This encodes CASSLSKTSEAFF.

The DNA of the CDR3 is TGTGCCAGCAGTGAAGCGATGTACAGGGTGGCGGAAAATGAGCAGTTCTTC. Translated: CASSEAMYRVAENEQFF. The gene calls are TRBV2 and TRBJ2-1; tentative D call: TRBD1 (6 bases). CDR1 and CDR2 from the germline V gene are SNHLY and FYNNEI. Trimming removed 0 bases at V and 7 bases at J, with 19 bases between. CDR3 length: 17 amino acids.

This clonotype has only a few counts. The chain employs TRBV12-5 and TRBJ2-1; 9 nucleotides align to TRBD2. The J segment lost 8 bases and the V segment lost 6 bases, leaving 17 bases of the junction unmatched. The CDR3 spans 17 residues. The germline V gene encodes CDR1 LGHNT and CDR2 FRNRAP. CDR3 protein: CASGREKREAMGDEQFF. Written as DNA, the CDR3 is TGTGCTAGTGGCCGCGAGAAGCGGGAGGCCATGGGGGATGAGCAGTTCTTC.

The rearrangement links TRBV12-3 or TRBV12-4 to TRBJ2-7; D tentatively reads TRBD1 or TRBD2 (6 bases each). The CDR3 covers 15 residues. The V end lost 2 bases, the J end lost 5 bases, and 16 bases lay between the germline ends. This CDR3 reads CASSLYGGAGDEQYF. The CDR3 DNA reads TGTGCCAGCAGTTTATACGGGGGCGCTGGGGACGAGCAGTACTTC.

V gene TRBV12-3 or TRBV12-4 combines with J gene TRBJ1-5, with D perhaps TRBD1 (5 bases). The CDR3 extends over 14 amino acids. Trimming removed 0 bases from V and 3 bases from J, with 6 bases in between. The CDR3 reads CASSLARDNQPQHF. The CDR3 region has the DNA TGTGCCAGCAGTTTAGCCAGGGACAATCAGCCCCAGCATTTT.

This clonotype was seen a few times. The chain combines TRBV28 with TRBJ2-7; no reliable D call. Trimming stripped 3 bases from V and 0 bases from J, with 12 bases between. CDR3 size: 15 residues. Germline V gene data show CDR1 as MDHEN and CDR2 as SYDVKM. This CDR3 is CASSLAGSYSYEQYF. CDR3 in DNA: TGTGCCAGCAGTTTGGCTGGATCATACTCCTACGAGCAGTACTTC. Based on the CDR3 plus reference TRBV28 and TRBJ2-7, the full variable domain is DVKVTQSSRYLVKRTGEKVFLECVQDMDHENMFWYRQDPGLGLRLIYFSYDVKMKEKGDIPEGYSVSREKKERFSLILESASTNQTSMYLCASSLAGSYSYEQYFGPGTRLTVT.

The V call is TRBV12-3 or TRBV12-4, the J call TRBJ1-1, with no clear D. The CDR3 is made up of 13 amino acids. Trimming cost V 2 bases and J 7 bases, with 11 bases left between them. DNA for the CDR3: TGTGCCAGCAGTTTAATGGGGTTCAGTGAAGCTTTCTTT. Translating gives CASSLMGFSEAFF.

This clonotype was counted only a few times. This chain links TRBV9 with TRBJ1-5; D perhaps matches TRBD1 (5 bases). CDR1 is SGDLS and CDR2 is YYNGEE in the germline V gene. CDR3 size: 15 residues. The V gene lost 1 base and the J gene lost 3 bases, with 11 bases spanning the gap. The CDR3 is CASSVSGGPNQPQHF. The CDR3 DNA sequence: TGTGCCAGCAGCGTATCTGGGGGACCCAATCAGCCCCAGCATTTT.

V is TRBV7-8 and J is TRBJ1-5; D remains ambiguous. The V gene's germline CDR1 is SGHVS and CDR2 FQNEAQ. The CDR3 runs to 16 residues. The ends were cut back, 5 bases at V and 3 bases at J, with 17 bases in the middle. The chain's CDR3 is CASSVLDQDINQPQHF. CDR3 DNA sequence: TGTGCCAGCAGCGTACTGGACCAGGATATCAATCAGCCCCAGCATTTT.

This chain joins TRBV5-1 and TRBJ2-3; 8 bases agree with TRBD2. The germline V gene has CDR1 SGHRS and CDR2 YFSETQ. J was trimmed by 2 bases and V by 5 bases; bases with no gene match: 13. The CDR3 consists of 17 residues. CDR3 region: CASSSASSGEYTDTQYF. The CDR3 DNA follows: TGCGCCAGCAGTTCCGCGAGTAGCGGGGAATACACAGATACGCAGTATTTT. Based on the CDR3 plus reference TRBV5-1 and TRBJ2-3, the full variable domain is KAGVTQTPRYLIKTRGQQVTLSCSPISGHRSVSWYQQTPGQGLQFLFEYFSETQRNKGNFPGRFSGRQFSNSRSEMNVSTLELGDSALYLCASSSASSGEYTDTQYFGPGTRLTVL.

CDR3 protein: CASSSNPGQGIYEQFF. In DNA form, the CDR3 reads TGTGCCAGCAGCAGCAATCCGGGACAGGGGATCTATGAGCAGTTCTTC. The chain is built from TRBV7-9 and TRBJ2-1; 10 bases are a match to TRBD1. Per germline, CDR1 SEHNR and CDR2 FQNEAQ (reference sequence). Losses at the gene ends were 5 bases for V and 8 bases for J; bases not matched to a gene: 12. This CDR3 has 16 residues.

This chain uses TRBV7-9 with TRBJ1-3; D possibly corresponds to TRBD1 (6 bases). The germline V gene has CDR1 SEHNR and CDR2 FQNEAQ (reference sequence). The CDR3 runs 17 residues. Trimming pared 7 bases from V and 4 bases from J, leaving 23 bases between. The CDR3 loop reads CASIPEGGHGSGNTIYF. CDR3 coding DNA: TGTGCCAGCATCCCCGAGGGGGGTCACGGGAGCGGAAACACCATATATTTT.